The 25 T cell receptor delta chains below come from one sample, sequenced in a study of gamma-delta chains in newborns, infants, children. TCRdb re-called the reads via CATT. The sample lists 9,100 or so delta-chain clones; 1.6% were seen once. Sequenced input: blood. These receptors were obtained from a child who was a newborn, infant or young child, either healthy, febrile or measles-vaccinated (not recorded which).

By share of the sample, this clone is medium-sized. CDR3 amino acids: CACDTNWGIRGKYTDKLIF. The CDR3, as DNA: TGTGCCTGTGACACGAACTGGGGGATACGAGGGAAGTACACCGATAAACTCATCTTT. J is TRDJ1 and V is TRDV2; 13 bases are shared with TRDD3. CDR3 length: 19 amino acids. Germline values: CDR1 GEAIGNYY, CDR2 EKD. The V and J ends lost 1 base and 0 bases, in that order; junction bases with no gene match: 10.

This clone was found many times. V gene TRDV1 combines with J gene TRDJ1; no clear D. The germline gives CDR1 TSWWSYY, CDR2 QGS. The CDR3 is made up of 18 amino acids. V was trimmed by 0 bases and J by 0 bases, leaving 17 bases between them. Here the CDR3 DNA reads TGTGCTCTTGGGGAACTACCCCTAGAGGGAACGTACACCGATAAACTCATCTTT. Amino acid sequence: CALGELPLEGTYTDKLIF.

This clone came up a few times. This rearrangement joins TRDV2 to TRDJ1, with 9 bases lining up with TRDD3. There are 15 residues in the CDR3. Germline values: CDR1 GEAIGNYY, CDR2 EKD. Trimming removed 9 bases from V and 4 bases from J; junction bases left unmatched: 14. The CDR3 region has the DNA TGTGCCCGTGTCACTCGGGGATACGCTGTCGATAAACTCATCTTT. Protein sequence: CARVTRGYAVDKLIF.

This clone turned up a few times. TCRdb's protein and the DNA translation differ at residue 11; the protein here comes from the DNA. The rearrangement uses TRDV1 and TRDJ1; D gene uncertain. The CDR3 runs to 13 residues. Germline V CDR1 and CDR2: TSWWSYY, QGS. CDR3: CALGEIPTDKPIF. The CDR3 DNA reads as TGTGCTCTTGGGGAAATACCCACCGATAAACCCATCTTT.

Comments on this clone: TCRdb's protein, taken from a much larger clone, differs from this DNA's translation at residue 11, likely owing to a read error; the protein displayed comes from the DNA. The CDR3 protein is CACDILGDMSPWDTRQMFF. The CDR3 bases are TGTGCCTGTGACATACTGGGGGATATGAGCCCCTGGGACACCCGACAGATGTTTTTC. This rearrangement joins TRDV2 to TRDJ3; 11 bases fit TRDD3. V shed 2 bases and J 2 bases; nucleotides not matched to a gene: 7. The V gene's germline CDR1 is GEAIGNYY and CDR2 EKD. The CDR3 totals 19 residues.

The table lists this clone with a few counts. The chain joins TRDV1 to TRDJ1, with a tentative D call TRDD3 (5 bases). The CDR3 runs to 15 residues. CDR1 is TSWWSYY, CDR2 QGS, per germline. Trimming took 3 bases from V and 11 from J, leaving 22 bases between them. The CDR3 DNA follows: TGTGCTCTTGGGGACCCCTCGGTGGGTACTGGTTATCTCATCTTT. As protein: CALGDPSVGTGYLIF.

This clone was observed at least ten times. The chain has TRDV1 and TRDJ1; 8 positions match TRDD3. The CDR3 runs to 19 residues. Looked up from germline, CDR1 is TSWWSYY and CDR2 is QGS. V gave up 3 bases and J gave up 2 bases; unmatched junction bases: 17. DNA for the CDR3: TGTGCTCTTGGGGACCGCTTCCGACAATACTGGGGGGTAACCGATAAACTCATCTTT. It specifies CALGDRFRQYWGVTDKLIF.

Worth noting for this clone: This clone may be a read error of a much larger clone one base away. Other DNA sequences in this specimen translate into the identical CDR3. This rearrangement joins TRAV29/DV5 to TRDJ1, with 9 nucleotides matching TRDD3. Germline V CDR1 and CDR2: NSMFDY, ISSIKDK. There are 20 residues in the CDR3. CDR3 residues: CAAPTMGSRGIPQYTDKLIF. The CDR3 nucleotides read TGCGCAGCCCCGACCATGGGCTCCCGGGGGATACCTCAGTACACCGATAAACTCATCTTT.

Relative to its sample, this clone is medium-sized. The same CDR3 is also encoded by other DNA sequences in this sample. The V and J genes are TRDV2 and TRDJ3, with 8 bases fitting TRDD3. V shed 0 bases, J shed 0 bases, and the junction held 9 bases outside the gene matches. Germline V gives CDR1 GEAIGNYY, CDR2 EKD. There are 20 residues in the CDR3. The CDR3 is CACDTPFGGSNSWDTRQMFF. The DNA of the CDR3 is TGTGCCTGTGACACCCCCTTTGGGGGATCAAACTCCTGGGACACCCGACAGATGTTTTTC.

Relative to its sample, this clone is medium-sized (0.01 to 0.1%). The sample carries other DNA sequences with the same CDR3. The CDR3 is CACVLGDLSWDTRQMFF. The CDR3, as DNA: TGTGCCTGTGTACTGGGGGACCTCTCCTGGGACACCCGACAGATGTTTTTC. The chain employs TRDV2 and TRDJ3, with TRDD3 matching 9 bases. The ends lost 5 bases at V and 0 bases at J; junction bases unmatched: 4. CDR1 is GEAIGNYY, CDR2 EKD, per germline. CDR3 length equals 17 residues.

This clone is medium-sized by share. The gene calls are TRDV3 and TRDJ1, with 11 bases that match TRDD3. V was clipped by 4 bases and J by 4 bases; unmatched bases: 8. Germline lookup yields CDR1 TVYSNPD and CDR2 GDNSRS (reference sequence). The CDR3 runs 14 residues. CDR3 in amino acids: CASDVLGDNDKLIF. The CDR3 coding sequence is TGTGCCTCTGACGTACTGGGGGATAACGATAAACTCATCTTT.

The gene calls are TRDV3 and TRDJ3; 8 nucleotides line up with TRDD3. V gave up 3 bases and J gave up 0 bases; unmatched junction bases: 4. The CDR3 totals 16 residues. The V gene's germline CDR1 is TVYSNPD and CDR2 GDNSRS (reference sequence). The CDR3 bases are TGTGCCTTGGGGGATAAAAGCTCCTGGGACACCCGACAGATGTTTTTC. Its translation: CALGDKSSWDTRQMFF. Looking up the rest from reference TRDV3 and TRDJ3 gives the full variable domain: CDKVTQSSPDQTVASGSEVVLLCTYDTVYSNPDLFWYRIRPDYSFQFVFYGDNSRSEGADFTQGRFSVKHILTQKAFHLVISPVRTEDSATYYCALGDKSSWDTRQMFFGTGIKLFVEP.

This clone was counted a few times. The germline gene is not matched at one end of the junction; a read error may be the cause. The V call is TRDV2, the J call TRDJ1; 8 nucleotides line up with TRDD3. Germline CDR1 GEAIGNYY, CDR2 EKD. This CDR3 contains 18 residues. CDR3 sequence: CACDSTGGPLTYTDKPIF. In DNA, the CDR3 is TGTGCCTGTGATTCTACTGGGGGTCCCCTTACCTACACCGATAAACCCATCTTT.

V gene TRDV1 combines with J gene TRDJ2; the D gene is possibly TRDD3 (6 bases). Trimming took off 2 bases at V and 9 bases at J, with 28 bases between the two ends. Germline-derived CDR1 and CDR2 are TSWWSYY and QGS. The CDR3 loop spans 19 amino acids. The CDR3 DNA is TGTGCTCTTGGGGAAACAAACCCCTCCCTCTTTTACTGGGACACACAACTCTTCTTT. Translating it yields CALGETNPSLFYWDTQLFF.

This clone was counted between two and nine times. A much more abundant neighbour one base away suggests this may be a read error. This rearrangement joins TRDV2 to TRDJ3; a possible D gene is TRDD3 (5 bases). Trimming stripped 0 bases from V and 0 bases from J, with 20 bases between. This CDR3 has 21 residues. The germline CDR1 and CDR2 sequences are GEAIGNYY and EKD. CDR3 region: CACDTEGNAGTSSWDTRQMFF. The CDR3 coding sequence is TGTGCCTGTGACACCGAGGGGAATGCGGGGACAAGCTCCTGGGACACCCGACAGATGTTTTTC.

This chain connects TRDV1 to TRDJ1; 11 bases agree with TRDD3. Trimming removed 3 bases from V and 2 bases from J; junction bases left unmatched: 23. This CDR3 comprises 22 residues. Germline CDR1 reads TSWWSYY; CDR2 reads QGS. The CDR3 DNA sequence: TGTGCTCTTGGGGAGGGGGGGCTTCCTCTCGTACTGGGGGATATTGGAACCGATAAACTCATCTTT. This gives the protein CALGEGGLPLVLGDIGTDKLIF.

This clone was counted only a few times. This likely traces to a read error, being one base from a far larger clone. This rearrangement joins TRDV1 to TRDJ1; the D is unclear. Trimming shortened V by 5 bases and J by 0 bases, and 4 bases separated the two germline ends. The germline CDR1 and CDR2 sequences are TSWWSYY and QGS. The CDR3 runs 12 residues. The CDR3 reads CALGMHTDKLIF. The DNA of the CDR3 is TGTGCTCTTGGGATGCACACCGATAAACTCATCTTT.

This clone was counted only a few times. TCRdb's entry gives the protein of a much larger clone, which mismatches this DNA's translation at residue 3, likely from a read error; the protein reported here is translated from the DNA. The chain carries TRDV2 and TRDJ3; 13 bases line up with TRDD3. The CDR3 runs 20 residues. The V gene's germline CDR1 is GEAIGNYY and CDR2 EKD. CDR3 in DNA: TGTGCCCGTGACACCGTACTGGGGGATACGCTCTCCTGGGACACCCGACAGATGTTTTTC. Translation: CARDTVLGDTLSWDTRQMFF.

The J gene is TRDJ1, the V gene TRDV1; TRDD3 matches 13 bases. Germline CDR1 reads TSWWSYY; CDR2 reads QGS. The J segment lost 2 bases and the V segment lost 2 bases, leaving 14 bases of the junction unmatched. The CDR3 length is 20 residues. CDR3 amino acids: CALGEKSHPYWGIRTDKLIF. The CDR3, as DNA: TGTGCTCTTGGGGAAAAGTCCCATCCGTACTGGGGGATACGAACCGATAAACTCATCTTT.

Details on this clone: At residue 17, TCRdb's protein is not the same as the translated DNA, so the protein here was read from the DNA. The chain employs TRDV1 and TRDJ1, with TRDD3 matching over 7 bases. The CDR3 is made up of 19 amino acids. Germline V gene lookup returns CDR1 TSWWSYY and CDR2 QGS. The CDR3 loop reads CALGELGPLGTPYTDKPIF. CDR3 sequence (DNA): TGTGCTCTTGGGGAACTCGGCCCACTGGGGACTCCGTACACCGATAAACCCATCTTT.

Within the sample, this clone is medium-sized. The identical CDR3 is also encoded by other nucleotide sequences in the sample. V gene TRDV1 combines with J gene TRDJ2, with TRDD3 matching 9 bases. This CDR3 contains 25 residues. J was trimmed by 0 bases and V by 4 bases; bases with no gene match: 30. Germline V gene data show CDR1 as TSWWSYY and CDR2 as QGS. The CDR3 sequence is CALGVPNPPSPMGDKSLPLTAQLFF. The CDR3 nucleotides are TGTGCTCTTGGGGTTCCGAACCCGCCTTCTCCCATGGGGGATAAAAGTCTGCCTTTGACAGCACAACTCTTCTTT.

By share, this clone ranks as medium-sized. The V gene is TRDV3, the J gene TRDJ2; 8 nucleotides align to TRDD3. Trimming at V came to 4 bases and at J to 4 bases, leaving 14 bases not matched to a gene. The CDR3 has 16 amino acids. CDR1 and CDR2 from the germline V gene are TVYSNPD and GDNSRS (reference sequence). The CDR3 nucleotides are TGTGCCTCAAGGTGGGTGGGGGATGTTCCGACAGCACAACTCTTCTTT. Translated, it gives CASRWVGDVPTAQLFF. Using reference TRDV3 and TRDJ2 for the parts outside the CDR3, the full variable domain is CDKVTQSSPDQTVASGSEVVLLCTYDTVYSNPDLFWYRIRPDYSFQFVFYGDNSRSEGADFTQGRFSVKHILTQKAFHLVISPVRTEDSATYYCASRWVGDVPTAQLFFGKGTQLIVEP.

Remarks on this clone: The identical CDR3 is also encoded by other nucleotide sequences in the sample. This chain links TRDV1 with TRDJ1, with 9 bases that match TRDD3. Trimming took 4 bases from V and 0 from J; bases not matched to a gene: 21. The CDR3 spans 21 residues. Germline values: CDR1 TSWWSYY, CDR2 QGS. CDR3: CALGGWAPTGGGIPYTDKLIF. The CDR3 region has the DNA TGTGCTCTTGGGGGATGGGCTCCTACTGGGGGAGGTATTCCTTACACCGATAAACTCATCTTT.

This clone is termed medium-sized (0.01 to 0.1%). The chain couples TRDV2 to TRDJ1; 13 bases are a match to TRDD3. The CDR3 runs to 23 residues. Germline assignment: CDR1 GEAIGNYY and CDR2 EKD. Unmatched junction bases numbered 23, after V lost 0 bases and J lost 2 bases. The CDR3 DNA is TGTGCCTGTGACACCGGTCCTTTCCTACGGCTACTGGGGGATACGCGTGGGACCGATAAACTCATCTTT. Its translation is CACDTGPFLRLLGDTRGTDKLIF.

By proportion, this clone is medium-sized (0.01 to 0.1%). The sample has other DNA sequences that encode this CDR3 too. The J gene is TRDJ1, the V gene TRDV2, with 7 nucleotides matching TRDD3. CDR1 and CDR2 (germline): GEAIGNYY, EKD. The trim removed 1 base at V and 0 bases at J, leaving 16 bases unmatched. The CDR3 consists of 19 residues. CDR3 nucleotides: TGTGCCTGTGACACGAAGGGGCCCTACTGGGGATTGTACACCGATAAACTCATCTTT. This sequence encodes CACDTKGPYWGLYTDKLIF.